The clone carrying this T cell receptor (beta chain) was picked up one time. Its antigen is currently unknown. It was focal radiation plus CTLA-4 blockade with ipilimumab that patients with chemo-refractory metastatic non-small-cell lung cancer received. These data originate in a study of radiotherapy plus CTLA-4 blockade in lung cancer. Study-level background: An objective response was seen in around 17% of patients, and disease control in less than 35%.

Overall study findings and caveats: Radiotherapy with ipilimumab was followed by blood expansion of tumor-derived clones. Early shifts in blood T cell clones, with interferon-beta, reportedly predicted response best.

Repertoires were generated with immunoSEQ multiplex PCR, while TCRdb's copy carries only in-frame clones and drops some. The sample shows over 100,000 clones, around 84% of them seen only once. V was shortened by 4 bases and J by 0 bases, with 6 bases between the two germline ends. This CDR3 has 13 residues. Germline lookup yields CDR1 SGDLS and CDR2 YYNGEE. The rearrangement joins TRBV9 to TRBJ2-3; D gene ambiguous. The sequence came from a human donor with non-small cell lung cancer that progressed on radiotherapy plus ipilimumab. Some clones in this sample may be carry-over from other donors' samples. Sequencing used peripheral blood, obtained from a patient treated with radiotherapy plus ipilimumab. The CDR3 nucleotides read TGTGCCAGCAGCCAATTGAGCACAGATACGCAGTATTTT. It codes for CASSQLSTDTQYF.